A single sample gave rise to the 15 T cell receptor beta chains below, sequenced in a study of blood T cell repertoires in COVID-19. The protocol was immunoSEQ multiplex PCR, while the TCRdb copy is restricted to in-frame clones and leaves out a portion. Here the sample spans 95,000 to 150,000 clones, roughly 88% being singletons. Sequencing input: peripheral blood. The receptors were sampled from a man in his fifties with acute or convalescent COVID-19.

The chain couples TRBV5-1 to TRBJ1-2; TRBD1 agrees at 10 bases. The ends lost 4 bases at V and 6 bases at J; junction bases unmatched: 6. CDR1 is SGHRS and CDR2 is YFSETQ in the germline V gene. The CDR3 has 14 residues. CDR3 in DNA: TGCGCCAGCAGCCTAATGACAGGGGGCGATGGCTACACCTTC. Translating it yields CASSLMTGGDGYTF.

V and J are TRBV6-5 and TRBJ2-1; TRBD1 agrees at 7 bases. V was clipped by 5 bases and J by 3 bases; unmatched bases: 4. The CDR3 consists of 14 residues. CDR1 and CDR2 from the germline V gene are MNHEY and SVGAGI. CDR3 sequence: CASSRDRYYNEQFF. The CDR3 DNA is TGTGCCAGCAGTCGGGACAGATACTACAATGAGCAGTTCTTC.

This clone was recorded once. The chain carries TRBV9 and TRBJ2-5, with D perhaps TRBD1 (7 bases). The V gene's germline CDR1 is SGDLS and CDR2 YYNGEE. There are 14 residues in the CDR3. V was shortened by 3 bases and J by 4 bases, with 13 bases between the two germline ends. The CDR3 here is CASSASGGRETQYF. Here the CDR3 DNA reads TGTGCCAGCAGCGCATCAGGGGGGAGAGAGACCCAGTACTTC.

The chain is built from TRBV5-1 and TRBJ2-3; D not resolved. Trimming removed 4 bases from V and 2 bases from J, with 14 bases in between. The germline CDR1 and CDR2 sequences are SGHRS and YFSETQ. The CDR3 has 15 amino acids. The CDR3 protein is CASSENPQITDTQYF. DNA for the CDR3: TGCGCCAGCAGCGAAAACCCCCAGATCACAGATACGCAGTATTTT.

This sequence joins TRBV6-5 and TRBJ1-1; possibly TRBD1 for D (6 bases). The CDR3 length is 14 residues. V lost 4 bases and J lost 6, with 15 bases in between. Germline V gene data show CDR1 as MNHEY and CDR2 as SVGAGI. In DNA form, the CDR3 reads TGTGCCAGCAGTTCACAGGGAGGGGTCTCTGAAGCTTTCTTT. As protein: CASSSQGGVSEAFF.

The chain joins TRBV5-6 to TRBJ2-7; D is unclear. The germline gives CDR1 SGHDT, CDR2 YYEEEE. The CDR3 is 14 amino acids. Trimming shortened V by 1 base and J by 3 bases, and 11 bases separated the two germline ends. This CDR3 reads CASSLFGPNYEQYF. In DNA form, the CDR3 reads TGTGCCAGCAGCTTGTTTGGGCCGAACTACGAGCAGTACTTC.

This rearrangement joins TRBV14 to TRBJ2-7; 10 bases map to TRBD2. Trimming removed 4 bases from V and 4 bases from J; junction bases left unmatched: 7. Germline CDR1 SGHDN, CDR2 FVKESK. The CDR3 length is 15 residues. The CDR3 DNA reads as TGTGCCAGCAGCCGCGCTCTAGCGGGAGAGTACGAGCAGTACTTC. It is translated as CASSRALAGEYEQYF.

This clone is a singleton in its sample. V gene TRBV12-3 or TRBV12-4 combines with J gene TRBJ2-7, with 8 nucleotides matching TRBD1. This CDR3 contains 11 residues. Trimming took 6 bases from V and 6 from J; bases not matched to a gene: 1. In DNA, the CDR3 is TGTGCCAGCAGGACAGGGGCCGAGCAGTACTTC. Amino acids: CASRTGAEQYF.

This chain uses TRBV5-1 with TRBJ2-3, with 9 bases identical to TRBD1. The CDR3 totals 16 residues. V dropped 3 bases and J dropped 3; count of bases not matched to a gene: 8. Germline V gene lookup returns CDR1 SGHRS and CDR2 YFSETQ. The CDR3 sequence: CASSSTGGIGTDTQYF. The CDR3 region has the DNA TGCGCCAGCAGCTCTACAGGGGGCATTGGAACAGATACGCAGTATTTT.

The rearrangement joins TRBV11-2 to TRBJ1-5, with D unclear. Looked up from germline, CDR1 is SGHAT and CDR2 is FQNNGV. The CDR3 extends over 14 amino acids. Trimming cost V 2 bases and J 1 base, with 6 bases left between them. As DNA, the CDR3 is TGTGCCAGCAGCTTACGGGGAAGCAATCAGCCCCAGCATTTT. This sequence encodes CASSLRGSNQPQHF.

Only one count was recorded for this clone. This chain joins TRBV30 and TRBJ2-5, with 14 positions matching TRBD2. The V gene's germline CDR1 is GTSNPN and CDR2 SVGIG (reference sequence). V lost 3 bases and J lost 7; bases outside the gene matches: 7. The CDR3 spans 15 residues. CDR3 protein: CAWSPGLAGVWTQYF. CDR3 sequence (DNA): TGTGCCTGGAGCCCGGGACTAGCGGGAGTGTGGACCCAGTACTTC.

The chain employs TRBV6-2 or TRBV6-3 and TRBJ1-5; D gene uncertain. V gave up 6 bases and J gave up 4 bases, with 13 bases separating them. This CDR3 is built from 14 residues. Per the germline V gene, CDR1 is MNHEY and CDR2 is SVGEGT. As DNA, the CDR3 is TGTGCCAGCAGCCCCGGGTTAGGAAATCAGCCCCAGCATTTT. Translation gives CASSPGLGNQPQHF.

The J gene is TRBJ1-2, the V gene TRBV7-2; 7 bases fit TRBD1. Germline V lookup: CDR1 SGHTA, CDR2 FQGNSA. With V trimmed by 0 bases and J by 12 bases, 10 bases remained unmatched. The CDR3 has 14 residues. CDR3 amino acids: CASSLAATGPRDTF. The CDR3 DNA is TGTGCCAGCAGCTTAGCCGCGACAGGGCCCCGGGACACCTTC.

This clone was seen a single time. The rearrangement links TRBV11-3 to TRBJ2-1; 13 nucleotides match TRBD2. CDR1 SGHNT and CDR2 YENEEA come from the germline V gene. Unmatched junction bases numbered 3, after V lost 1 base and J lost 6 bases. The CDR3 has 16 residues. In nucleotides, the CDR3 is TGTGCCAGCAGCTTAGGGGGACTAGCGGGAACCAATGAGCAGTTCTTC. Translating it yields CASSLGGLAGTNEQFF. The entire variable domain, with the rest obtained from reference TRBV11-3 and TRBJ2-1, is as follows: EAGVVQSPRYKIIEKKQPVAFWCNPISGHNTLYWYLQNLGQGPELLIRYENEEAVDDSQLPKDRFSAERLKGVDSTLKIQPAELGDSAVYLCASSLGGLAGTNEQFFGPGTRLTVL.

The chain is built from TRBV12-3 or TRBV12-4 and TRBJ1-2, with D tentatively TRBD1 (6 bases). The CDR3 runs to 13 residues. V lost 3 bases and J 6 bases, leaving 11 bases between the germline ends. CDR3 loop: CASSFRDTDGYTF. For the CDR3, the DNA is TGTGCCAGCAGTTTTCGGGACACCGATGGCTACACCTTC.